These T cell receptor beta chains were read from a single sample in a study of T cells in Graves' hyperthyroidism and ophthalmopathy. In TCRdb, the multiplex PCR reads were re-called with MiXCR into one record per CDR3 protein. The data hold approximately 590,000 distinct CDR3 sequences, with approximately 14% observed a single time. The specimen was blood. These receptors originate from a young woman with Graves' hyperthyroidism. The CDR3 runs from the conserved cysteine through the conserved F or W. Clone size appears in some rows only: once, few, many, or a class for an expanded clone.

j_call v_call clone_size cdr3_aa
TRBJ1-1 TRBV27 few CASSLSTFGQKNTEAFF
TRBJ1-2 TRBV3-1 many CASSSRGGALNYGYTF
TRBJ2-1 TRBV28 many CASSSRHGSLFDEQFF
TRBJ2-7 TRBV7-9 many CASSLSVAGSYEQYF
TRBJ1-2 TRBV6-1 many CASSELGQVGYTF
TRBJ2-1 TRBV7-6 few CASSFDGLAYDEQFF
TRBJ2-7 TRBV15 NA CATSREYQKLGTYEQYF
TRBJ2-4 TRBV4-2 few CASSQDSGYRPNIQYF
TRBJ1-2 TRBV30 many CAGLSGGHYGYTF
TRBJ2-1 TRBV20-1 many CSAAIAGDEQFF
TRBJ2-5 TRBV11-1 many CASSPDRVLETQYF
TRBJ2-3 TRBV20-1 many CSARDSPGDTQYF
TRBJ2-3 TRBV5-1 many CASSLDATSTDTQYF
TRBJ2-1 TRBV5-1 many CASSLSGHTYNEQFF
TRBJ1-5 TRBV6-5 NA CASSYLDVSNQPQHF
TRBJ2-7 TRBV20-1 many CSATTGNTYEQYF
TRBJ1-3 TRBV12-3/TRBV12-4 NA CASIWGGSGNTIYF
TRBJ2-5 TRBV6-1 many CASSRRLADRETQYF
TRBJ1-5 TRBV7-8 NA CASSSRDRNIYSNQPQHF
TRBJ2-3 TRBV5-6 few CASSVPGLAGVSRTDTQYF
TRBJ1-1 TRBV18 many CASSPTTSEAFF
TRBJ2-3 TRBV5-1 many CASSLAEGLTNTQYF